These T cell receptor beta chains were read from a single sample in a study of shared clonotypes between healthy human individuals. Assay used: immunoSEQ multiplex PCR; TCRdb lists only in-frame clones, some missing. The sample consists of about 590,000 clones, roughly 95% of them appearing once. What was sequenced was naive CD8+ T cells sorted from blood. Receptors were obtained from a woman under 40 in good health. CDR3s leave out the opening cysteine and the closing phenylalanine or tryptophan.

length: 12
J: TRBJ1-1
V: TRBV6-5
CDR3: ASRLQGLNTEAF

length: 13
J: TRBJ2-7
V: TRBV19
CDR3: ASSIVAMTPYEQY

length: 12
J: TRBJ2-5
V: TRBV25-1
CDR3: ASSELGQGETQY

length: 11
J: TRBJ2-3
V: TRBV7-9
CDR3: ASSFGSTDTQY

length: 16
J: TRBJ2-7
V: TRBV4-1
CDR3: ASSQDRRGTVPSYEQY

length: 11
J: TRBJ1-4
V: TRBV7-9
CDR3: ASSLSENEKLF

length: 12
J: TRBJ2-7
V: TRBV10-2
CDR3: ASRRTSEAYEQY

length: 14
J: TRBJ2-3
V: TRBV7-9
CDR3: ASSQGTSGHTDTQY

length: 12
J: TRBJ2-2
V: TRBV7-8
CDR3: ASSPSGHTGELF

length: 12
J: TRBJ1-4
V: TRBV28
CDR3: ASSLFTEGEKLF

length: 13
J: TRBJ2-3
V: TRBV27
CDR3: ASSLTSGITDTQY

length: 13
J: TRBJ2-1
V: TRBV27
CDR3: ASSLGGRQLNEQF

length: 15
J: TRBJ2-1
V: TRBV9
CDR3: ASSGVGRAEYLNEQF

length: 13
J: TRBJ2-1
V: TRBV11-2
CDR3: ASSLSGQVGDEQF

length: 12
J: TRBJ2-3
V: TRBV5-6
CDR3: ASSSGSSTDTQY

length: 12
J: TRBJ1-2
V: TRBV5-6
CDR3: ASSRGTGRIGYT

length: 15
J: TRBJ1-2
V: TRBV27
CDR3: ASSSLPPGAPNYGYT

length: 9
J: TRBJ2-1
V: TRBV29-1
CDR3: SVQSDNEQF

length: 13
J: TRBJ1-4
V: TRBV7-9
CDR3: ASSPPGQNNEKLF

length: 12
J: TRBJ2-7
V: TRBV27
CDR3: ASSLRDRGNEQY

length: 14
J: TRBJ1-2
V: TRBV27
CDR3: ASSPLQGAGLKGYT

length: 11
J: TRBJ1-1
V: TRBV11-2
CDR3: ASSLLESAEAF

length: 9
J: TRBJ2-3
V: TRBV20-1
CDR3: SARGSDTQY

length: 14
J: TRBJ2-1
V: TRBV9
CDR3: ASSPGGRAGAIEGF

length: 14
J: TRBJ2-3
V: TRBV4-1
CDR3: ASSQDPGEGTDTQY

length: 10
J: TRBJ2-3
V: TRBV6-5
CDR3: ASSETRDTQY

length: 14
J: TRBJ2-7
V: TRBV11-2
CDR3: ASSLDKGRKFYEQY

length: 12
J: TRBJ2-1
V: TRBV28
CDR3: ASSFLRSYNEQF

length: 11
J: TRBJ1-1
V: TRBV27
CDR3: ASSLTGIGEAF

length: 12
J: TRBJ1-5
V: TRBV29-1
CDR3: SVKPGLGNQPQH

length: 13
J: TRBJ2-3
V: TRBV6-1
CDR3: ASSELNRDTDTQY

length: 12
J: TRBJ1-4
V: TRBV30
CDR3: AWSPGLGREKLF

length: 9
J: TRBJ1-4
V: TRBV7-8
CDR3: ASSLHEKLF

length: 14
J: TRBJ2-3
V: TRBV28
CDR3: ASSFLGSGPTDTQY

length: 12
J: TRBJ1-5
V: TRBV27
CDR3: ASSQTGANQPQH

length: 12
J: TRBJ2-7
V: TRBV6-5
CDR3: ASSKRTGTYEQY

length: 11
J: TRBJ1-2
V: TRBV19
CDR3: ATLEVGNYGYT

length: 12
J: TRBJ2-7
V: TRBV6-1
CDR3: ASSGDTDSYEQY

length: 12
J: TRBJ2-7
V: TRBV2
CDR3: ASSGGSSSYEQY

length: 13
J: TRBJ1-5
V: TRBV21-1
CDR3: ASSIHGDRDQPQH

length: 14
J: TRBJ2-7
V: TRBV7-9
CDR3: ASSLGVGTLGYEQY

length: 15
J: TRBJ2-1
V: TRBV6-1
CDR3: ASSEWGLAGGINEQF